This TCR beta chain was recorded in a study of T cells after yellow fever vaccination. Study as a whole: With SMART-Seq v4 Ultra Low Input, the fractions containing low cell numbers were prepared. General study points: FACS-sorted repertoires could contain abundant clonotypes contaminating from the bulk population. Primary-vaccination clones mostly resurfaced post-booster (about 95% CD4, under 90% CD8).

Germline values: CDR1 ENHRY, CDR2 SYGVKD. The CDR3 runs 14 residues. V was shortened by 2 bases and J by 5 bases, with 12 bases between the two germline ends. A few counts support this clonotype. Its antigen remains unknown. They built TCR cDNA with 5'RACE template switching, a step that put in a universal primer site and UMIs. MiXCR, applied by TCRdb to the 5' RACE reads, yields one record per CDR3 protein. The sample records about 630,000 distinct CDR3 sequences, roughly an eighth being singletons. Sequencing was performed on PBMCs, taken on the day of the yellow fever booster vaccination. The chain has TRBV10-3 and TRBJ2-5; unclear D gene. This TCR was recovered from a man aged 30 to 45 who received the YFV17D yellow fever vaccine. CDR3 bases: TGTGCCATCAGTGAGGGATGGGCTTCCGAGACCCAGTACTTC. Amino acids: CAISEGWASETQYF.